The sequence of this TCR beta chain was determined in a study of T cells after yellow fever vaccination. General study results and limits: Repertoires sorted by FACS could include abundant clonotypes that are contaminants from the bulk population. Booster sampling recovered most clones from primary vaccination (roughly 96% CD4, approximately 90% CD8).

A process of 5'RACE template switching, which added a universal primer site and UMIs, was used to make TCR cDNA. MiXCR, applied by TCRdb to the 5' RACE reads, yields one record per CDR3 protein. The sample has about 160,000 distinct CDR3 sequences; less than 9% are singletons. The V gene's germline CDR1 is LGHDT and CDR2 YNNKEL (reference sequence). This CDR3 contains 13 residues. V was cut by 2 bases and J by 4 bases, with 8 bases left in between. Many counts were recorded for this clonotype. Its antigen remains unidentified. The J gene is TRBJ1-1, the V gene TRBV3-1; D unclear. This sample comprised CD4+ T cells sorted from PBMCs, obtained 4 to 6 days after the first yellow fever vaccination. The TCR comes from a man between 18 and 35 years old who received the YFV17D yellow fever vaccine. The CDR3 here is CASSQHLGTEAFF. In DNA, the CDR3 is TGTGCCAGCAGCCAACATCTAGGCACTGAAGCTTTCTTT.